Below, 4 T cell receptor beta chains from the same sample are listed, as sequenced in a study of blood T cell repertoires in COVID-19. The repertoire was sequenced with immunoSEQ multiplex PCR; TCRdb's copy has only in-frame clones and lacks some. The table includes approximately 120,000 clones, less than 85% detected once. Specimen: peripheral blood. These receptors originate from a human donor in a cohort sampled during active or convalescent COVID-19.

V usage is TRBV24-1 and J usage is TRBJ2-3; 8 bases are shared with TRBD2. The CDR3 has 13 amino acids. Germline trimming cut 5 bases from V and 3 bases from J; bases unmatched to any gene: 0. CDR1 and CDR2 (germline): KGHDR, SFDVKD. CDR3 DNA: TGTGCCACCAGTGTAGCGGGAACAGATACGCAGTATTTT. Its protein is CATSVAGTDTQYF.

V gene TRBV14 combines with J gene TRBJ2-7; D is undetermined. Per the germline V gene, CDR1 is SGHDN and CDR2 is FVKESK. The CDR3 spans 15 residues. The V gene lost 0 bases and the J gene lost 3 bases, with 12 bases spanning the gap. The CDR3 loop is CASSQDFSRVYEQYF. The CDR3 bases are TGTGCCAGCAGCCAAGATTTCAGTCGGGTCTACGAGCAGTACTTC.

V is TRBV6-6 and J is TRBJ2-3; tentative D call: TRBD1 (5 bases). Trimming stripped 6 bases from V and 4 bases from J, with 17 bases between. The germline V gene has CDR1 MNHNY and CDR2 SVGAGI (reference sequence). There are 15 residues in the CDR3. CDR3 sequence (DNA): TGTGCCAGCAGCCCCAGGGCACACCGATCAGATACGCAGTATTTT. Translating it yields CASSPRAHRSDTQYF.

The chain has TRBV30 and TRBJ1-5; D remains ambiguous. This CDR3 comprises 13 residues. V lost 0 bases, J lost 0 bases, and 3 bases lay in between. Germline V gene data show CDR1 as GTSNPN and CDR2 as SVGIG (reference sequence). The CDR3 sequence: CAWSVHSNQPQHF. The CDR3 DNA sequence: TGTGCCTGGAGTGTTCATAGCAATCAGCCCCAGCATTTT.